The TCR beta chain under discussion was sequenced for a study of blood T cell repertoires in COVID-19. About the research overall: PBMCs, B-cell-depleted T cells, or T cells were the source of the cDNA or gDNA that made up the material.

Participant-given clinical history determined each cohort assignment. Within the 2 weeks before study entry, each person in the exposed group met a COVID-19 case. TCRdb's table, derived via immunoSEQ multiplex PCR, lists solely in-frame clones and lacks some. This sample has under 250,000 clones, with about 87% found just once. Germline V lookup: CDR1 MNHEY, CDR2 SVGAGI. Trimming removed 6 bases from V and 7 bases from J, with 13 bases in between. The CDR3 is made up of 14 amino acids. The chain employs TRBV6-5 and TRBJ1-6; D perhaps matches TRBD1 (6 bases). The sequencing input was PBMCs or T cells enriched from blood (not recorded which). The TCR was taken from a young woman who had been exposed to COVID-19. CDR3 amino acids: CASRRGDINSPLHF. The CDR3 region has the DNA TGTGCCAGCAGGCGGGGGGACATCAATTCACCCCTCCACTTT.